This T cell receptor (beta chain) was identified during a study of beta chain features in type 1 diabetes. The germline CDR1 and CDR2 sequences are SGDLS and YYNGEE. V trimming: 4 bases; J trimming: 4 bases; junction bases outside the gene matches: 8. This CDR3 has 14 residues. Expressed TCRB transcripts were sequenced, since all the RNA that had been isolated was reverse transcribed. The method was immunoSEQ multiplex PCR; TCRdb's version includes in-frame clones alone and lacks a portion of them. The table records 620,000 or so clones, about 14% of them present only once. This clone appeared a few times. Its antigen is undetermined. General observations from the study: VDJ junctions from patients with type 1 diabetes contained fewer insertions and more deletions. Patients' naive, central memory and regulatory TCRB repertoires appeared more alike than those of healthy donors.

This clonotype originated in a man between 18 and 29 years old in good health. V usage is TRBV9 and J usage is TRBJ2-7; TRBD1 matches 7 bases. Sequenced: naive CD4+ T cells from blood. The CDR3 DNA reads TGTGCCAGCAGCATAGACAGGGATAATTACGAGCAGTACTTC. It yields the protein CASSIDRDNYEQYF.